This T cell receptor (beta chain) originates from a study of blood T cell repertoires in COVID-19. Libraries were prepared by immunoSEQ multiplex PCR; TCRdb keeps only in-frame clonotypes and omits some of them. The table lists roughly 360,000 clones, about 80% of them singletons. CDR3 length equals 15 residues. Germline assignment: CDR1 SGHRS and CDR2 YFSETQ. V shed 3 bases, J shed 5 bases, and the junction held 6 bases outside the gene matches. Sequenced input: peripheral blood. This clonotype was sampled from a human donor with acute or convalescent COVID-19. The donor label of this sample is uncertain. This chain uses TRBV5-1 with TRBJ1-4; 8 bases match TRBD1. The CDR3: CASSWDRSSNEKLFF. CDR3 sequence (DNA): TGCGCCAGCAGCTGGGACAGGAGCTCGAATGAAAAACTGTTTTTT.